The 23 T cell receptor beta chains below come from one sample, sequenced in a study of technical replicates of blood from a few donors. The protocol was immunoSEQ multiplex PCR, while the TCRdb copy is restricted to in-frame clones and leaves out a portion. The data show under 85,000 clones, with 95% to 97% seen just once and approximately 0.3% held by the top ten. Material: T cells isolated from PBMCs. Receptors were obtained from a human donor in good health.

The CDR3 DNA reads TGTGCCAGCAGCGGGACTAGTTCTGGGGAGCTGTTTTTT. Translated: CASSGTSSGELFF. The chain is built from TRBV7-9 and TRBJ2-2; 8 positions match TRBD2. Germline V gene data show CDR1 as SEHNR and CDR2 as FQNEAQ (reference sequence). V was pared by 5 bases and J by 8 bases, with 4 bases of the junction left unmatched. There are 13 residues in the CDR3.

The CDR3 nucleotides are TGTGCCAGCAGCGCTCGGGCTAGCGGGAATCCCGAGCAGTACTTC. Amino acid sequence: CASSARASGNPEQYF. V and J are TRBV9 and TRBJ2-7, with TRBD2 identical over 9 bases. The CDR3 is 15 amino acids. J gave up 6 bases and V 3 bases, and 10 bases lay outside the gene matches. Looked up from germline, CDR1 is SGDLS and CDR2 is YYNGEE.

V and J are TRBV7-9 and TRBJ1-2, with no clear D. The ends were cut back, 11 bases at V and 5 bases at J, with 12 bases in the middle. The germline CDR1 and CDR2 sequences are SEHNR and FQNEAQ (reference sequence). The CDR3 covers 11 residues. As DNA, the CDR3 is TGTGCCGTCAACAGAGATTATGGCTACACCTTC. Translated, it gives CAVNRDYGYTF.

J is TRBJ2-2 and V is TRBV28, with TRBD1 identical over 10 bases. Germline V gene sequence: CDR1 MDHEN, CDR2 SYDVKM. The V and J ends lost 5 bases and 6 bases, in that order; junction bases with no gene match: 6. The CDR3 runs 15 residues. CDR3 coding DNA: TGTGCCAGCAGTCCATTAGGGACAGGGGCCGGGGAGCTGTTTTTT. Translation gives CASSPLGTGAGELFF.

V gene TRBV2 combines with J gene TRBJ1-2, with TRBD1 matching 7 bases. Germline V gene data show CDR1 as SNHLY and CDR2 as FYNNEI. This CDR3 comprises 16 residues. Unmatched junction bases numbered 10, after V lost 1 base and J lost 5 bases. The CDR3 nucleotides read TGTGCCAGCAGTGAAGATGCCGGGACAGCCTTTTATGGCTACACCTTC. Encoded protein: CASSEDAGTAFYGYTF.

The chain uses TRBV18 and TRBJ2-3, with 7 bases matching TRBD1. The germline CDR1 and CDR2 sequences are KGHSH and LQKENI. The CDR3 covers 14 residues. The V segment lost 4 bases and the J segment 0 bases; nucleotides outside the gene matches: 1. This chain's CDR3 is CASSQGASTDTQYF. As DNA, the CDR3 is TGTGCCAGCTCACAGGGGGCTAGCACAGATACGCAGTATTTT.

V is TRBV28 and J is TRBJ2-7; D possibly corresponds to TRBD1 (6 bases). CDR1 is MDHEN, CDR2 SYDVKM, per germline. Trimming left V 4 bases short and J 1 base short, with 14 bases between. This CDR3 spans 15 amino acids. The CDR3 DNA follows: TGTGCCAGCAGTTCCACTAGGACAGAGTCCTACGAGCAGTACTTC. Translated, it gives CASSSTRTESYEQYF.

The chain uses TRBV6-6 and TRBJ2-7, with a weak D call TRBD2 (6 bases). This CDR3 contains 14 residues. V was shortened by 4 bases and J by 5 bases, with 15 bases between the two germline ends. The germline CDR1 and CDR2 sequences are MNHNY and SVGAGI (reference sequence). CDR3 region: CASSSGGSADEQYF. For the CDR3, the DNA is TGTGCCAGCAGTTCCGGGGGATCGGCCGACGAGCAGTACTTC.

J is TRBJ1-1 and V is TRBV4-1; D remains unclear. The CDR3 covers 15 residues. With 3 bases removed from V and 0 bases from J, the gap between germline ends came to 11 bases. The germline gives CDR1 MGHRA, CDR2 YSYEKL. CDR3 in DNA: TGCGCCAGCAGCCAGGGCCTGGATCTGAACACTGAAGCTTTCTTT. Translating it yields CASSQGLDLNTEAFF.

The chain recombines TRBV11-2 with TRBJ1-2; 10 bases fit TRBD1. CDR3 length equals 15 residues. Germline CDR1 and CDR2: SGHAT and FQNNGV. V was clipped by 6 bases and J by 5 bases; unmatched bases: 9. The CDR3 protein is CASSMTGGLLYGYTF. DNA of the CDR3: TGTGCCAGCAGTATGACAGGGGGCCTCTTGTATGGCTACACCTTC. Using reference TRBV11-2 and TRBJ1-2 for the parts outside the CDR3, the full variable domain is EAGVAQSPRYKIIEKRQSVAFWCNPISGHATLYWYQQILGQGPKLLIQFQNNGVVDDSQLPKDRFSAERLKGVDSTLKIQPAKLEDSAVYLCASSMTGGLLYGYTFGSGTRLTVV.

The V call is TRBV7-2, the J call TRBJ2-7; 9 bases line up with TRBD2. CDR1 is SGHTA and CDR2 is FQGNSA in the germline V gene. The CDR3 totals 15 residues. The V and J ends lost 5 bases and 6 bases, in that order; junction bases with no gene match: 11. DNA of the CDR3: TGTGCCAGCAGCCCCCAGGGAGCGGGAGGTGGCGAGCAGTACTTC. Translating it yields CASSPQGAGGGEQYF.

The chain joins TRBV19 to TRBJ2-3; TRBD2 agrees at 7 bases. This CDR3 is built from 12 residues. The germline CDR1 and CDR2 sequences are LNHDA and SQIVND (reference sequence). J gave up 8 bases and V 4 bases, and 3 bases lay outside the gene matches. The CDR3 is CASSSGSLTQYF. CDR3 coding DNA: TGTGCCAGTAGTAGCGGGAGCCTTACGCAGTATTTT.

This clone was recorded once. The chain combines TRBV4-1 with TRBJ2-1; D is undetermined. The CDR3 has 14 amino acids. V gave up 0 bases and J gave up 7 bases, with 10 bases separating them. Germline V CDR1 and CDR2: MGHRA, YSYEKL. The CDR3 protein is CASSQDISWNEQFF. CDR3 nucleotides: TGCGCCAGCAGCCAAGATATTAGTTGGAATGAGCAGTTCTTC.

The CDR3 nucleotides read TGTGCCAGCTCGGCGGGACAGGGGGCTTATAGCAATCAGCCCCAGCATTTT. Encoded protein: CASSAGQGAYSNQPQHF. The rearrangement links TRBV18 to TRBJ1-5, with 12 bases matching TRBD1. The CDR3 runs 17 residues. Losses at the gene ends were 6 bases for V and 0 bases for J; bases not matched to a gene: 6. Germline V gene sequence: CDR1 KGHSH, CDR2 LQKENI.

The chain carries TRBV5-6 and TRBJ1-1; D perhaps matches TRBD1 (6 bases). The CDR3 loop spans 15 amino acids. The germline V gene has CDR1 SGHDT and CDR2 YYEEEE. V was clipped by 5 bases and J by 7 bases, with 21 bases between them. CDR3 in DNA: TGTGCCAGCAGTTCTACTAAAACAGGGTGGGTTGAAGCTTTCTTT. Amino acid sequence: CASSSTKTGWVEAFF.

V and J are TRBV15 and TRBJ2-1; D may be TRBD1 (5 bases). Trimming removed 0 bases at V and 5 bases at J, with 11 bases between. The germline CDR1 and CDR2 sequences are LNHNV and YYDKDF (reference sequence). CDR3 length: 15 amino acids. Written as DNA, the CDR3 is TGTGCCACCAGCAGAGATTTGGGCAGGGACAATGAGCAGTTCTTC. Its protein is CATSRDLGRDNEQFF.

This clone was seen only once. The rearrangement links TRBV6-5 to TRBJ2-3, with D possibly TRBD2 on 5 matching bases. V was clipped by 6 bases and J by 2 bases, with 15 bases between them. The CDR3 is 15 residues long. In germline, CDR1 is MNHEY, CDR2 SVGAGI. The CDR3: CASSLGGGLTDTQYF. The CDR3 DNA reads TGTGCCAGCAGCCTGGGCGGAGGACTCACAGATACGCAGTATTTT.

This clone was found once. V gene TRBV7-9 combines with J gene TRBJ1-3; the match to TRBD1 covers 8 bases. V shed 0 bases and J 3 bases; nucleotides not matched to a gene: 10. CDR3 length: 18 amino acids. Germline-derived CDR1 and CDR2 are SEHNR and FQNEAQ (reference sequence). CDR3 protein: CASSLAHGQGVGGNTIYF. In DNA, the CDR3 is TGTGCCAGCAGCTTAGCCCACGGACAGGGAGTAGGTGGAAACACCATATATTTT.

This rearrangement joins TRBV9 to TRBJ1-5; 7 bases are a match to TRBD1. V shed 4 bases, J shed 5 bases, and the junction held 6 bases outside the gene matches. The CDR3 has 14 residues. Germline V gene lookup returns CDR1 SGDLS and CDR2 YYNGEE. The DNA of the CDR3 is TGTGCCAGCAGCCATGGGACAGCCGATCAGCCCCAGCATTTT. Translation: CASSHGTADQPQHF.

V gene TRBV7-2 combines with J gene TRBJ2-1, with TRBD2 identical over 13 bases. The J segment lost 4 bases and the V segment lost 5 bases, leaving 5 bases of the junction unmatched. The CDR3 is 16 amino acids. Germline V gene lookup returns CDR1 SGHTA and CDR2 FQGNSA. The CDR3 DNA reads TGTGCCAGCAGCCCATGGACTAGCGGGGGATACAATGAGCAGTTCTTC. Translated: CASSPWTSGGYNEQFF. The full variable domain, in which reference TRBV7-2 and TRBJ2-1 provide the parts outside the CDR3, is GAGVSQSPSNKVTEKGKDVELRCDPISGHTALYWYRQSLGQGLEFLIYFQGNSAPDKSGLPSDRFSAERTGGSVSTLTIQRTQQEDSAVYLCASSPWTSGGYNEQFFGPGTRLTVL.

The chain combines TRBV29-1 with TRBJ1-2; 8 bases align to TRBD1. The V and J ends lost 6 bases and 4 bases, in that order; junction bases with no gene match: 1. There are 11 residues in the CDR3. Germline loops: CDR1 SQVTM, CDR2 ANQGSEA. The CDR3 region is CSVDRAYGYTF. Written as DNA, the CDR3 is TGCAGCGTGGACAGGGCCTATGGCTACACCTTC. The full variable domain, its missing parts supplied by reference TRBV29-1 and TRBJ1-2, is SAVISQKPSRDICQRGTSLTIQCQVDSQVTMMFWYRQQPGQSLTLIATANQGSEATYESGFVIDKFPISRPNLTFSTLTVSNMSPEDSSIYLCSVDRAYGYTFGSGTRLTVV.

The rearrangement joins TRBV25-1 to TRBJ2-2, with a tentative D call TRBD1 (6 bases). The CDR3 is 14 amino acids. V was trimmed by 5 bases and J by 7 bases, leaving 14 bases between them. In germline, CDR1 is MGHDK, CDR2 SYGVNS. The CDR3 region is CASSTWGRHGELFF. The CDR3 nucleotides read TGTGCCAGCAGTACCTGGGGGCGCCACGGGGAGCTGTTTTTT.

This clone appeared a few times. The rearrangement links TRBV7-2 to TRBJ1-1; 7 nucleotides agree with TRBD1. The trim removed 5 bases at V and 0 bases at J, leaving 3 bases unmatched. The CDR3 spans 14 residues. Germline V lookup: CDR1 SGHTA, CDR2 FQGNSA. The CDR3 spells CASSLRGMNTEAFF. In nucleotides, the CDR3 is TGTGCCAGCAGCCTCAGGGGGATGAACACTGAAGCTTTCTTT.